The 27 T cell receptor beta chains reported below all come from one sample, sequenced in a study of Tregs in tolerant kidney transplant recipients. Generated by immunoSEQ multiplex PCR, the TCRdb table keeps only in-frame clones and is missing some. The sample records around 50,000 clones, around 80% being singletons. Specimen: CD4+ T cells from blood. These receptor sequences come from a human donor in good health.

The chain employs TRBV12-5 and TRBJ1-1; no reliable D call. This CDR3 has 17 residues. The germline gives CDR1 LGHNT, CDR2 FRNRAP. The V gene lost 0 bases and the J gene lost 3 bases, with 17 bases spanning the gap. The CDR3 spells CASGLVLRVRWDTEAFF. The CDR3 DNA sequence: TGTGCTAGTGGTTTGGTACTCCGGGTACGGTGGGACACTGAAGCTTTCTTT.

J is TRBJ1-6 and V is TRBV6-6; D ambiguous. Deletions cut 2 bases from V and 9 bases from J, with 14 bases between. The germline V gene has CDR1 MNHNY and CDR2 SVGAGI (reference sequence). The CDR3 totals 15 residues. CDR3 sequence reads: CASSYGPILGSPLHF. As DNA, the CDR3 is TGTGCCAGCAGTTACGGCCCAATCTTGGGTTCACCCCTCCACTTT.

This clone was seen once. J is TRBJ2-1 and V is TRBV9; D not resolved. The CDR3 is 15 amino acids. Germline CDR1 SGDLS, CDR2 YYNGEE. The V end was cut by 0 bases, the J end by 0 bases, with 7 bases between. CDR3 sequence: CASSVGSSSYNEQFF. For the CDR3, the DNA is TGTGCCAGCAGCGTAGGGTCTAGCTCCTACAATGAGCAGTTCTTC.

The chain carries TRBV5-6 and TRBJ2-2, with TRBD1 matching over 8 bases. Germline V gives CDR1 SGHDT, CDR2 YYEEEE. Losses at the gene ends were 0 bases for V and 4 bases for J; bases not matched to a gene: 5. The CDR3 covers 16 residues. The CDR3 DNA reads TGTGCCAGCAGCTTGGACAGGGGGTTATTCACCGGGGAGCTGTTTTTT. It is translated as CASSLDRGLFTGELFF.

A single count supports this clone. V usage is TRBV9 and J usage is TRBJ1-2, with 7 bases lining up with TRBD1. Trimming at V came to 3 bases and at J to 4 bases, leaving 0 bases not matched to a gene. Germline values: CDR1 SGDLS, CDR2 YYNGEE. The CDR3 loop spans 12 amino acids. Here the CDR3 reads CASSGTGYGYTF. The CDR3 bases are TGTGCCAGCAGCGGGACAGGCTATGGCTACACCTTC. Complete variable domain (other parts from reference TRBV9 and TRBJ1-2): DSGVTQTPKHLITATGQRVTLRCSPRSGDLSVYWYQQSLDQGLQFLIQYYNGEERAKGNILERFSAQQFPDLHSELNLSSLELGDSALYFCASSGTGYGYTFGSGTRLTVV.

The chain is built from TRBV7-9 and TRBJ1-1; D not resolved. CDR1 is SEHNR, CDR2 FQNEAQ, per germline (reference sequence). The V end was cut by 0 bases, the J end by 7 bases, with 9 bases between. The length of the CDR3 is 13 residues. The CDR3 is CASSLAQYSEAFF. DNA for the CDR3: TGTGCCAGCAGCTTAGCGCAGTATAGTGAAGCTTTCTTT.

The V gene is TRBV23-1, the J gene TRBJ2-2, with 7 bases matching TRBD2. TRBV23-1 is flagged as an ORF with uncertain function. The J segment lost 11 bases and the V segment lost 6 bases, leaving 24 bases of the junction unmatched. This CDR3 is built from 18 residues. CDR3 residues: CASSSIGGRTGPNGELFF. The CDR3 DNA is TGCGCCAGCAGCTCAATCGGGGGGAGAACAGGACCAAACGGAGAGCTGTTTTTT.

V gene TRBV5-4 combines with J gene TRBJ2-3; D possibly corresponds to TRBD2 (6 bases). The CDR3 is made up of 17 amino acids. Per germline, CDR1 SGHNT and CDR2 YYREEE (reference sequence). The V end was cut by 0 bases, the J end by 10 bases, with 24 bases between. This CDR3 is CASSLGPGTPQEASQYF. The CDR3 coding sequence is TGTGCCAGCAGCTTGGGTCCCGGGACTCCACAGGAAGCGTCGCAGTATTTT.

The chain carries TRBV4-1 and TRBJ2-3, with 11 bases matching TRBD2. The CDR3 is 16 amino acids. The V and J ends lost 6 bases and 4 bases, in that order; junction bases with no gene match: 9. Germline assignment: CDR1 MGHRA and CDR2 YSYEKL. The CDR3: CASRELAGVDADTQYF. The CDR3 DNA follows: TGCGCCAGCAGAGAACTAGCGGGAGTTGATGCAGATACGCAGTATTTT.

The CDR3 region is CASSPRTATGELFF. For the CDR3, the DNA is TGTGCCAGCAGCCCCCGGACAGCCACCGGGGAGCTGTTTTTT. The genes are TRBV7-6 and TRBJ2-2; D perhaps matches TRBD1 (6 bases). This CDR3 region has 14 residues. Germline CDR1 SGHVS, CDR2 FNYEAQ. With 5 bases removed from V and 4 bases from J, the gap between germline ends came to 11 bases.

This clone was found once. The CDR3 DNA reads as TGTGCCAGCAGCGCGCGGGGCTCCTACAATGAGCAGTTCTTC. This gives the protein CASSARGSYNEQFF. The V gene is TRBV11-3, the J gene TRBJ2-1; D perhaps matches TRBD2 (6 bases). The CDR3 runs to 14 residues. Per germline, CDR1 SGHNT and CDR2 YENEEA. V was shortened by 5 bases and J by 0 bases, with 8 bases between the two germline ends.

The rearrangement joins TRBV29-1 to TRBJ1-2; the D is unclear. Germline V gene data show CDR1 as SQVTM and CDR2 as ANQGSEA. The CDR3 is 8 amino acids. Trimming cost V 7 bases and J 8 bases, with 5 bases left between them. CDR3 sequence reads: CSAGGYTF. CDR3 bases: TGCAGCGCGGGGGGCTACACCTTC.

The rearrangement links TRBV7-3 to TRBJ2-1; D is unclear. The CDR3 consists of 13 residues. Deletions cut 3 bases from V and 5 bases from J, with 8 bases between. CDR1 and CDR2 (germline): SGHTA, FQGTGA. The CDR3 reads CASSFNTDNEQFF. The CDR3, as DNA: TGTGCCAGCAGCTTTAACACCGACAATGAGCAGTTCTTC.

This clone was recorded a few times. CDR3 sequence: CASRWDRADEKLFF. The CDR3 DNA sequence: TGTGCCAGTAGATGGGACAGGGCAGATGAAAAACTGTTTTTT. The chain links TRBV19 to TRBJ1-4, with 9 bases lining up with TRBD1. V shed 6 bases, J shed 6 bases, and the junction held 5 bases outside the gene matches. This CDR3 is built from 14 residues. Germline-derived CDR1 and CDR2 are LNHDA and SQIVND (reference sequence).

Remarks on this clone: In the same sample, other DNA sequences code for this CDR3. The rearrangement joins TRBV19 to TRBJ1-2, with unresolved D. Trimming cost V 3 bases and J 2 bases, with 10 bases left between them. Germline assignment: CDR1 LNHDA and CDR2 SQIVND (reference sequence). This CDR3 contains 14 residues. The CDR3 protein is CASSIPGPNYGYTF. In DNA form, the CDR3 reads TGTGCCAGTAGTATCCCCGGGCCCAACTATGGCTACACCTTC.

Here the CDR3 DNA reads TGTGCCAGCAGTTTTGGTCTGGGACTTAGGGTCGAGCAGTACTTC. Its protein product is CASSFGLGLRVEQYF. V is TRBV28 and J is TRBJ2-7; TRBD2 is a possible D gene (6 bases). Trimming shortened V by 3 bases and J by 6 bases, and 18 bases separated the two germline ends. The CDR3 spans 15 residues. CDR1 is MDHEN and CDR2 is SYDVKM in the germline V gene.

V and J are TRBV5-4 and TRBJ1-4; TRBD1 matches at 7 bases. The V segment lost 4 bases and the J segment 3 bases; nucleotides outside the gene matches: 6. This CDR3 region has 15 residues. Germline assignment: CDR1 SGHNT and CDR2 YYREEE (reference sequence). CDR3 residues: CASSPGDSANEKLFF. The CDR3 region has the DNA TGTGCCAGCAGCCCGGGGGACAGCGCTAATGAAAAACTGTTTTTT. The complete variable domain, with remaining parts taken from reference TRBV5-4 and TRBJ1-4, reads ETGVTQSPTHLIKTRGQQVTLRCSSQSGHNTVSWYQQALGQGPQFIFQYYREEENGRGNFPPRFSGLQFPNYSSELNVNALELDDSALYLCASSPGDSANEKLFFGSGTQLSVL.

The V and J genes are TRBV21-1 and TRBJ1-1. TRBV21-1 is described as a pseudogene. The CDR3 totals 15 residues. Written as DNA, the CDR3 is TGTGCCAGCAGCAAAGTACGGGGGGGATCCACTGAAGCTTTCTTT. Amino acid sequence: CASSKVRGGSTEAFF.

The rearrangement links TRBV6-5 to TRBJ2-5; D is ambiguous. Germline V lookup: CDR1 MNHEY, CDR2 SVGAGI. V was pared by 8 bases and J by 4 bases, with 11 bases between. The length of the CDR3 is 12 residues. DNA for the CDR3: TGTGCCAGCGGGCGGTTACGAGAGACCCAGTACTTC. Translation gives CASGRLRETQYF.

As DNA, the CDR3 is TGTGCCAGCAGCGTCCATCTTGGGGTCGAGCAGTACTTC. Translated, it gives CASSVHLGVEQYF. The V gene is TRBV5-4, the J gene TRBJ2-7; no reliable D call. V was pared by 4 bases and J by 6 bases, with 14 bases between. The CDR3 loop spans 13 amino acids. Germline CDR1 SGHNT, CDR2 YYREEE (reference sequence).

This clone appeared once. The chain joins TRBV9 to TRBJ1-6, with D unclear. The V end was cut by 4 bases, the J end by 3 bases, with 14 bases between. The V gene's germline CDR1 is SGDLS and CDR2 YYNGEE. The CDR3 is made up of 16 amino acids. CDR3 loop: CASSSPGVNYNSPLHF. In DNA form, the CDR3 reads TGTGCCAGCAGCTCCCCTGGGGTCAACTATAATTCACCCCTCCACTTT.

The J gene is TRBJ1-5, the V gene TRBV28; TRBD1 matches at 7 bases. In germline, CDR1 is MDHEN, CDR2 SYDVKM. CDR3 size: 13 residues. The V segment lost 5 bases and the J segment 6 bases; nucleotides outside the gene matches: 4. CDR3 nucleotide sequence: TGTGCCAGCAGTCCTACAGGGGTTCAGCCCCAGCATTTT. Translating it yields CASSPTGVQPQHF.

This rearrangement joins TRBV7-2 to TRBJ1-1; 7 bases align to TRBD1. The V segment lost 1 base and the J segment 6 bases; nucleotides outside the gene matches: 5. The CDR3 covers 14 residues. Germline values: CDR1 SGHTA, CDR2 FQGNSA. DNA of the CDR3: TGTGCCAGCAGCTTAGTTGGCAGGGGGTCTGAAGCTTTCTTT. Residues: CASSLVGRGSEAFF. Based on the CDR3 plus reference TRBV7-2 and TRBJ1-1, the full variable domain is GAGVSQSPSNKVTEKGKDVELRCDPISGHTALYWYRQSLGQGLEFLIYFQGNSAPDKSGLPSDRFSAERTGGSVSTLTIQRTQQEDSAVYLCASSLVGRGSEAFFGQGTRLTVV.

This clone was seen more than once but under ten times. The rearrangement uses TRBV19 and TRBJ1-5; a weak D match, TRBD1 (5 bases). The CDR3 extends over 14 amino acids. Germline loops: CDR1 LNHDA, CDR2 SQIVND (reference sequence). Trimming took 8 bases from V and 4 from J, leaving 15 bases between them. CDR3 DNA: TGTGCCAGTTCTTGGGGCTCAGGGAATCAGCCCCAGCATTTT. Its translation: CASSWGSGNQPQHF.

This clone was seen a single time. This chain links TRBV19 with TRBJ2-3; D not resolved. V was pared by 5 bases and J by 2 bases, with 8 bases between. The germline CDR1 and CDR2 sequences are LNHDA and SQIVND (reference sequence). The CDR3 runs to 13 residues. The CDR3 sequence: CASSPINTDTQYF. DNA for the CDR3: TGTGCCAGTAGTCCCATAAACACAGATACGCAGTATTTT.

The CDR3 DNA reads TGTGCCAGCAGCGCGACTAGCGGGGCCCCAGGGACCCAGTACTTC. This sequence encodes CASSATSGAPGTQYF. The V and J genes are TRBV9 and TRBJ2-5; TRBD2 aligns across 11 bases. The J segment lost 7 bases and the V segment lost 3 bases, leaving 8 bases of the junction unmatched. The CDR3 has 15 residues. The germline gives CDR1 SGDLS, CDR2 YYNGEE.

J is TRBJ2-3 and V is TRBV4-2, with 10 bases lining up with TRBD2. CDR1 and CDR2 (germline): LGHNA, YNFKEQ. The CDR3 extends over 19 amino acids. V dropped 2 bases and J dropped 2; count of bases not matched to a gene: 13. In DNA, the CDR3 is TGTGCCAGCAGCCAATTCTTTAGCGGGGGGCCACCCTCCACAGATACGCAGTATTTT. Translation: CASSQFFSGGPPSTDTQYF.